A single T cell receptor beta chain is shown here with its context. Its antigen is currently not known. Base-call qualities are not available, and no considerably larger clone is one nucleotide away. This specimen comes from a study of cytomegalovirus exposure and HLA in healthy donors (dated by TCRdb to about 2017). The study in broad terms: A later analysis indicated that the roughly 130 validation repertoires were generated on the platform also employed for the 700 or so repertoires of the first cohort. The study combined high-throughput TCR immunosequencing, statistical association of individual TCRs with disease status, and machine learning to predict cytomegalovirus infection status. The study aimed to test whether cataloging public T cell receptors could reveal signatures of past pathogen exposure. A separate validation cohort of roughly 130 different subjects was used in addition to the approximately 670-subject first cohort.

What the research found in general, with its limitations: All 130 or so repertoires were used to score co-occurrence in the validation cohort in a later analysis, because that analysis had no HLA typing for the cohort. In vitro tests confirmed that three of the cytomegalovirus-associated TCR beta chains recognize cytomegalovirus antigens. A total of about 150 TCR beta chains were listed by the study as associated with cytomegalovirus. According to the authors, the approach could potentially be generalized to other disease states and immunological phenotypes. Of the cluster scores, around 95% were above 0 in a later analysis, which found that TCRs clustered in the first cohort also tended to co-occur in the approximately 120 validation repertoires. Most TCR sequences were observed very rarely across donors, whereas some public TCRs were present in many individuals. The classifier was reported to diagnose cytomegalovirus status with high specificity and sensitivity in both the original and validation cohorts.

CDR1 LNHDA and CDR2 SQIVND were looked up in the germline V gene (reference sequence). Trimming at the junction amounts to 7 bases on V and 6 bases on J, and the germline ends lie 13 bases apart. The CDR3 covers 13 residues, taking in both the cysteine and the phenylalanine. This entry keeps only the CDR3 DNA: 39 bases, framed from base 1. Donors formed part of the validation cohort, which comprised over a hundred subjects and was distinct from the first cohort of 550 to 850 subjects. Libraries were constructed by the immunoSEQ multiplex PCR assay. Per the original workflow: A statistical classification framework was developed to diagnose cytomegalovirus status using the catalog of TCR beta chain sequences. This is the immuneACCESS table as TCRdb keeps it, with only in-frame sequences that have V and J called. A part of the clones is gone; compared with another copy, unresolved V genes explain less than half, and the rest is unexplained. The DNA was the basis for D and trimming; V, J and clone size are from that table. The table for this sample lists roughly 300,000 clones; roughly 90% of them were counted only once. The ten largest clonotypes hold roughly 1% of the sample.

This TCR was recovered from a young woman in good health and CMV-seronegative. The sample consisted of PBMCs. Rearrangement joined TRBV19 to TRBJ1-5; possibly the D gene is TRBD1, per 6 matching bases. Here the CDR3 is given as CASTGRGLQPQHF. DNA sequence: TGTGCCAGTACGGGCAGGGGTCTTCAGCCCCAGCATTTT.